This T cell receptor (beta chain) was recorded in a study of blood T cell repertoires in COVID-19 (TCRdb year 2020). Turning to the overall study: Samples covering the acute and convalescent phases of COVID-19 were provided by collaborators in the United States, Italy and Spain. The material from the prospective study consisted of cDNA or gDNA derived from T cells, B-cell-depleted T cells, or PBMCs. Deeply sampled blood TCRbeta repertoires from subjects exposed to, actively infected with, or recovered from COVID-19 were included in the dataset. The repertoires were released in a freely available public database intended as a resource for research on the immune response to SARS-CoV-2. Samples came from the ongoing ImmuneRACE study (first 160 participants) plus 1,254 subjects from 6 global collaborators. Sample metadata almost always included a de-identified subject ID, COVID-19 status, age in years and sex. Where HLA class I and class II types were available, the types were taken from metadata supplied by the sample provider, not from assay-based typing. What the study reported, not specific to this receptor: The amount of clinical and demographic metadata varied by source and participant and was provided uncurated.

Each collaborating institution followed its own protocols to collect whole blood in K2EDTA tubes. Collaborator samples were shipped for TCRbeta analysis as frozen whole blood, isolated PBMCs, or DNA extracted from either sample type. The CDR3 runs 14 amino acids, cysteine and phenylalanine included. The retained sequence is limited to the CDR3, 42 bases, with the frame set at the first base. Here V drops 4 bases and J drops 6 bases, and the junction holds 8 bases not matched to any gene. Per the germline V gene, MGHRA is the CDR1 and YSYEKL is the CDR2. The immunoSEQ Assay, a bias-controlled multiplex PCR, was used to amplify TCRbeta CDR3 regions from genomic DNA. From the authors' description of their analysis: Within the assay, amplification of reference gene primers was used to estimate how many nucleated cells each sample contained. Sequence reads were collapsed and filtered to measure the absolute abundance of every unique TCRbeta CDR3 rearrangement. Productive Simpson clonality was computed per sample as the square root of Simpson's diversity index over productive rearrangements. In TCRdb, the immuneACCESS table is reduced to in-frame sequences with V and J assigned. These tables do not hold every clone; where another copy was compared, an unresolved V gene accounts for under half, and the others remain unexplained. V and J calls and clone size come straight from that table; D and trimming were deduced from the DNA. This sample gives 150,000 to 200,000 clones in total; roughly four fifths of them show up just once. Around 10% of the sample is taken by the ten largest.

With respect to this clone: There is no known antigen for this receptor. Base qualities were left out, and no much larger clone turns up one base away.

The TCR was taken from a man between 60 and 75 years old with active or convalescent COVID-19. The chain uses TRBV4-1 and TRBJ1-1, with 7 central nucleotides matching TRBD1. Sequencing input: peripheral blood. CDR3 sequence: CASSRGTAGAEAFF. Read as DNA, the sequence is TGCGCCAGCAGCCGAGGGACAGCTGGGGCTGAAGCTTTCTTT.